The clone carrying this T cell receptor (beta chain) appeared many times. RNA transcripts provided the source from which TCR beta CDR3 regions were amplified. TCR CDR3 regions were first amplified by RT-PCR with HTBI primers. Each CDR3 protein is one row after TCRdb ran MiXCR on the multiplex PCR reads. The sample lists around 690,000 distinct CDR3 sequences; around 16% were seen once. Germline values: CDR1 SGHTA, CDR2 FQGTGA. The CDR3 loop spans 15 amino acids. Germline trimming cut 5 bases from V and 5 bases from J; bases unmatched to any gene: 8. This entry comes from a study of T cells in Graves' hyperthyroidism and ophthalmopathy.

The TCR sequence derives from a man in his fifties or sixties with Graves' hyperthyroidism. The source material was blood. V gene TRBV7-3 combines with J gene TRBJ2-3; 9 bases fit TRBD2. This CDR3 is CASSPRGLAGDTQYF. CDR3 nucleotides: TGTGCCAGCAGCCCGAGGGGACTAGCTGGAGATACGCAGTATTTT. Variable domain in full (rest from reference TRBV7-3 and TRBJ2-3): GAGVSQTPSNKVTEKGKYVELRCDPISGHTALYWYRQSLGQGPEFLIYFQGTGAADDSGLPNDRFFAVRPEGSVSTLKIQRTERGDSAVYLCASSPRGLAGDTQYFGPGTRLTVL.